The rows below give T cell receptor beta chains drawn from one sample of a study of immune evolution from preneoplasia to lung adenocarcinoma. Repertoires were generated with immunoSEQ multiplex PCR, while TCRdb's copy carries only in-frame clones and drops some. The data contain 6,500 to 7,500 clones, about 85% of them seen just once; the ten biggest clones take up roughly 8%. The sequenced material came from FFPE minimally invasive lung adenocarcinoma tissue. These receptors originate from a person aged 65 to 85 with lung adenocarcinoma. The CDR3 runs from the conserved cysteine through the conserved F or W. A D gene is named only where the DNA matches it firmly. Size tells how often a clone was seen (once, few, many) or the class of an expanded clone, and some rows leave it out.

abundance: .
d_gene: .
v_gene: TRBV29-1
j_gene: TRBJ2-1
CDR3aa: CSVAGGLDNEQFF
CDR3nt: TGCAGCGTTGCCGGAGGGCTGGACAATGAGCAGTTCTTC

abundance: .
d_gene: .
v_gene: TRBV5-1
j_gene: TRBJ1-1
CDR3aa: CASSQQFSGYEAFF
CDR3nt: TGCGCCAGCAGCCAACAGTTTAGTGGTTACGAAGCTTTCTTT

abundance: few
d_gene: .
v_gene: TRBV11-2
j_gene: TRBJ1-5
CDR3aa: CASSGGTNNQPQHF
CDR3nt: TGTGCCAGCAGCGGTGGGACGAACAATCAGCCCCAGCATTTT

abundance: .
d_gene: .
v_gene: TRBV7-8
j_gene: TRBJ2-7
CDR3aa: CASSFRVGEQYF
CDR3nt: TGTGCCAGCAGCTTCAGGGTTGGCGAGCAGTACTTC

abundance: .
d_gene: .
v_gene: TRBV6-6
j_gene: TRBJ2-4
CDR3aa: CASSYGVRDIQYF
CDR3nt: TGTGCCAGCAGTTACGGGGTCAGGGACATTCAGTACTTC

abundance: .
d_gene: .
v_gene: TRBV7-8
j_gene: TRBJ1-4
CDR3aa: CASSTGTLATNEKLFF
CDR3nt: TGTGCCAGCAGCACCGGGACACTTGCAACTAATGAAAAACTGTTTTTT

abundance: .
d_gene: TRBD2
v_gene: TRBV7-2
j_gene: TRBJ2-1
CDR3aa: CASSGTSLYNEQFF
CDR3nt: TGTGCCAGCAGTGGGACTAGTCTTTACAATGAGCAGTTCTTC

abundance: .
d_gene: TRBD1
v_gene: TRBV19
j_gene: TRBJ2-7
CDR3aa: CASSFGQGNEQYF
CDR3nt: TGTGCCAGTAGTTTTGGACAGGGCAACGAGCAGTACTTC

abundance: medium-sized
d_gene: TRBD1
v_gene: TRBV7-3
j_gene: TRBJ2-1
CDR3aa: CASSSGTGGVDEQFF
CDR3nt: TGTGCCAGCAGCTCCGGGACAGGGGGCGTGGATGAGCAGTTCTTC

abundance: large
d_gene: .
v_gene: TRBV14
j_gene: TRBJ1-2
CDR3aa: CASSQGQNYGYTF
CDR3nt: TGTGCCAGCAGCCAAGGACAAAACTATGGCTACACCTTC

abundance: once
d_gene: TRBD2
v_gene: TRBV29-1
j_gene: TRBJ2-1
CDR3aa: CGGLAGNYYNEQFF
CDR3nt: TGCGGGGGACTAGCGGGAAATTACTACAATGAGCAGTTCTTC

abundance: .
d_gene: .
v_gene: TRBV28
j_gene: TRBJ2-7
CDR3aa: CASSSTRYEQYF
CDR3nt: TGTGCCAGCAGTTCTACCAGGTACGAGCAGTACTTC

abundance: .
d_gene: .
v_gene: TRBV10-2
j_gene: TRBJ1-5
CDR3aa: CASRGGNQPQHF
CDR3nt: TGCGCCAGCAGGGGAGGCAATCAGCCCCAGCATTTT

abundance: .
d_gene: .
v_gene: TRBV7-2
j_gene: TRBJ1-1
CDR3aa: CTSSLGSQAFF
CDR3nt: TGTACCAGCAGCTTAGGTAGCCAAGCTTTCTTT

abundance: once
d_gene: .
v_gene: TRBV29-1
j_gene: TRBJ2-5
CDR3aa: CSVRLDIQETQYF
CDR3nt: TGCAGCGTGAGACTAGACATCCAAGAGACCCAGTACTTC

abundance: few
d_gene: TRBD1
v_gene: TRBV19
j_gene: TRBJ2-1
CDR3aa: CASQTGSSGNEQFF
CDR3nt: TGTGCCAGCCAGACAGGGTCAAGTGGCAATGAGCAGTTCTTC